The 2 T cell receptor beta chains below were found in one sample sequenced in a study of molecular identifiers for immune sequencing clone quantification. TCRdb re-analysed the PCR reads in MiXCR, keeping a single row per CDR3 protein. The sample has more than 550,000 distinct CDR3 sequences; over 25% are singletons. Sequenced sample: naive CD8+ T cells from blood, with Jurkat cell RNA spiked in. Subset denoted: FACS-sorted CD8+CD4-CCR7+CD45RA+ naive T cells. These receptors were collected from a human donor in good health. Some libraries in this study had Jurkat cell RNA spiked in.

The chain joins TRBV7-9 to TRBJ1-4; perhaps TRBD1 as D (6 bases). Germline lookup yields CDR1 SEHNR and CDR2 FQNEAQ (reference sequence). The ends were cut back, 5 bases at V and 8 bases at J, with 21 bases in the middle. The CDR3 extends over 16 amino acids. The CDR3 nucleotides read TGTGCCAGCAGCACCTTAAGTGGGGGCGCAGGAGAAAAACTGTTTTTT. Translating it yields CASSTLSGGAGEKLFF.

With regard to this clonotype: With a much larger clone just one base away, this may be a read error. V and J are TRBV28 and TRBJ2-7; D possibly corresponds to TRBD2 (6 bases). Germline CDR1 reads MDHEN; CDR2 reads SYDVKM. This CDR3 is 15 amino acids long. CDR3 region: CSSSFRGSRSYEQYF. CDR3 DNA sequence: TGTTCCAGCAGTTTTCGGGGGTCCCGCTCCTACGAGCAGTACTTC.